The rows below give T cell receptor beta chains drawn from one sample of a study of T cell changes during pregnancy in multiple sclerosis. Assay used: immunoSEQ multiplex PCR; TCRdb lists only in-frame clones, some missing. This repertoire shows some 40,000 clones, about 92% found once; its top ten account for about 8%. This specimen was CD8+ T cells from peripheral blood mononuclear cells, taken in the third trimester of pregnancy. The receptors derive from a female donor with multiple sclerosis, enrolled in a pregnancy study. CDR3s include the opening cysteine and the closing phenylalanine or tryptophan. The D gene is left open where the match is weak. A clone size is listed for some rows: how often the clone was seen (once, few, many), or a class if it is expanded.

>TRBV9|TRBJ1-1|14|few|NA
TGTGCCAGCAGCCCCACAGGAATGAACACTGAAGCTTTCTTT
CASSPTGMNTEAFF
>TRBV9|TRBJ1-2|18|NA|NA
TGTGCCAGCACGCTAGGGGTGGGGGGGGCCCTGACTAACTATGGCTACACCTTC
CASTLGVGGALTNYGYTF
>TRBV25-1|TRBJ1-5|14|NA|TRBD1
TGTGCCAGCAGTGTTGGGACAGGGAATCAGCCCCAGCATTTT
CASSVGTGNQPQHF
>TRBV6-4|TRBJ2-2|13|NA|TRBD2
TGTGCCAGCAGCGGGGGGGCCACCGGGGAGCTGTTTTTT
CASSGGATGELFF
>TRBV21-1|TRBJ1-6|10|NA|NA
TGTGCCAGCACGGACTCTAAACTCCGCTTT
CASTDSKLRF
>TRBV4-1|TRBJ1-2|13|NA|NA
TGCGCCAGCAGCCAAGGGGGGGGAGGTGGCTACACCTTC
CASSQGGGGGYTF
>TRBV10-3|TRBJ2-1|13|NA|NA
TGTGCCATCATGGACCCGGACTTCAATGAGCAGTTCTTC
CAIMDPDFNEQFF
>TRBV15|TRBJ1-5|15|few|NA
TGTGCCACCAGCAGAGGGGCTGCAGGCAATCAGCCCCAGCATTTT
CATSRGAAGNQPQHF
>TRBV7-8|TRBJ2-1|17|NA|NA
TGTGCCACGCCGGCCGAGGGACACCCCCTGTTCGGAAATGAGCAGTTCTTC
CATPAEGHPLFGNEQFF
>TRBV4-1|TRBJ1-1|13|NA|NA
TGCGCCAGCAGCCAAGGTCTCGACACTGAAGCTTTCTTT
CASSQGLDTEAFF
>TRBV5-1|TRBJ1-6|16|NA|TRBD1
TGCGCCAGCAGCTTAATATCGGGACAGGGAAATTCACCCCTCCACTTT
CASSLISGQGNSPLHF
>TRBV5-1|TRBJ2-3|14|NA|NA
TGCGCCAGCAGCTACCTAGCAAACACAGATACGCAGTATTTT
CASSYLANTDTQYF
>TRBV5-1|TRBJ2-7|17|NA|NA
TGCGCCAGCAGCTTGGTCTCCCCGAGAGAGCATGGTTACGAGCAGTACTTC
CASSLVSPREHGYEQYF
>TRBV10-1|TRBJ2-3|14|NA|NA
TGCGCCAGCAGTGAGTCGACGGGGGCAGATACGCAGTATTTT
CASSESTGADTQYF
>TRBV7-3|TRBJ1-1|13|NA|NA
TGTGCCAGCAGCTTATACGGGAACACTGAAGCTTTCTTT
CASSLYGNTEAFF
>TRBV5-4|TRBJ1-6|14|NA|NA
TGTGCCTACCCCGAGGGAGGGAGCAATTCACCCCTCCACTTT
CAYPEGGSNSPLHF
>TRBV2|TRBJ2-7|13|NA|NA
TGTGCCAGATCCTCCGAGGTGTCCTACGAGCAGTACTTC
CARSSEVSYEQYF
>TRBV27|TRBJ1-2|13|NA|TRBD1
TGTGCCAGCAGTTTAACAGGGGGCTATGGCTACACCTTC
CASSLTGGYGYTF
>TRBV29-1|TRBJ1-1|13|NA|NA
TGCAGCGTCGCAGACAGACCGGGCACTGAAGCTTTCTTT
CSVADRPGTEAFF
>TRBV5-8|TRBJ1-2|12|NA|NA
TGTGCCAGCAGCTTGGGACAGACTGGTTACACCTTC
CASSLGQTGYTF
>TRBV6-5|TRBJ1-4|13|NA|TRBD1
TGTGCCAGCATGAGGGGGCTCGGGGAAAAACTGTTTTTT
CASMRGLGEKLFF
>TRBV5-1|TRBJ2-2|20|once|TRBD2
TGCGCCAGCAGCCCGCGGGGCCCGTCTAGCGGGGGGCTTAACACCGGGGAGCTGTTTTTT
CASSPRGPSSGGLNTGELFF
>TRBV25-1|TRBJ1-2|15|NA|NA
TGTGCCAGCAGTGATGACAGTTCACTCCTAGATGGCTACACCTTC
CASSDDSSLLDGYTF
>TRBV29-1|TRBJ2-1|16|few|TRBD2
TGCAGCGTAGATGGGACTAGCGGGGGCTCCTACAATGAGCAGTTCTTC
CSVDGTSGGSYNEQFF
>TRBV27|TRBJ1-2|15|once|NA
TGTGCCAGCTATGTGGGTTCGGGGGGCTTTCATGGCTACACCTTC
CASYVGSGGFHGYTF